A single sample gave rise to the 30 T cell receptor beta chains below, sequenced in a study of control samples from healthy donors and cancer patients. Measured with immunoSEQ multiplex PCR; TCRdb has only the in-frame clones, and not every one. The sample contains 130,000 or so clones, about 88% of which appear only once. The sequenced material came from blood. The receptors were gathered from a man between 45 and 60 years old in good health.

The chain's CDR3 is CASRQPPVGGYTF. CDR3 bases: TGTGCCAGTAGACAGCCCCCGGTGGGGGGCTACACCTTC. The chain couples TRBV10-3 to TRBJ1-2, with a possible D match to TRBD1 (5 bases). The ends were cut back, 10 bases at V and 8 bases at J, with 20 bases in the middle. The CDR3 is 13 residues long. The germline V gene has CDR1 ENHRY and CDR2 SYGVKD.

The chain uses TRBV10-2 and TRBJ1-1; the D is unclear. Germline-derived CDR1 and CDR2 are WSHSY and SAAADI. The CDR3 loop spans 13 amino acids. V was pared by 2 bases and J by 8 bases, with 12 bases between. The CDR3 is CASSERSGVEAFF. The CDR3 DNA reads as TGCGCCAGCAGTGAGAGGAGCGGGGTGGAAGCTTTCTTT.

This chain uses TRBV21-1 with TRBJ2-7; the listed D gene, TRBD1, was not tested against the DNA. TRBV21-1 is shown as a pseudogene. CDR3 length: 16 amino acids. The CDR3: CASRGQQKDRPYEQYF. In DNA form, the CDR3 reads TGTGCCAGCAGGGGACAGCAAAAGGACCGTCCCTACGAGCAGTACTTC.

The CDR3 region has the DNA TGTGCCTGGACTTGGACAGTCCCCGGGGAGCTGTTTTTT. Amino acid sequence: CAWTWTVPGELFF. The chain employs TRBV30 and TRBJ2-2; perhaps TRBD1 as D (6 bases). V lost 4 bases to trimming and J lost 6 bases, with 12 bases between them. Germline-derived CDR1 and CDR2 are GTSNPN and SVGIG (reference sequence). The CDR3 covers 13 residues.

The rearrangement joins TRBV6-1 to TRBJ2-7, with 11 bases fitting TRBD2. The germline V gene has CDR1 MNHNS and CDR2 SASEGT. V trimming: 2 bases; J trimming: 2 bases; junction bases outside the gene matches: 2. This CDR3 has 15 residues. The CDR3 coding sequence is TGTGCCAGCAGTGAAATAGCGGGGGGGCCCTACGAGCAGTACTTC. Amino acid sequence: CASSEIAGGPYEQYF.

This clone appeared a single time. V and J are TRBV30 and TRBJ2-7, with a possible D match to TRBD1 (5 bases). In germline, CDR1 is GTSNPN, CDR2 SVGIG (reference sequence). V lost 4 bases to trimming and J lost 0 bases, with 7 bases between them. This CDR3 comprises 12 residues. In nucleotides, the CDR3 is TGTGCCTGGAAGGGGATCTCCTACGAGCAGTACTTC. This translates into CAWKGISYEQYF.

This chain links TRBV15 with TRBJ2-5, with a tentative D call TRBD2 (7 bases). This CDR3 has 15 residues. Trimming took off 0 bases at V and 2 bases at J, with 10 bases between the two ends. Germline CDR1 LNHNV, CDR2 YYDKDF (reference sequence). The CDR3 loop reads CATSREGGAQETQYF. The DNA of the CDR3 is TGTGCCACCAGCAGAGAAGGGGGGGCACAAGAGACCCAGTACTTC.

V is TRBV28 and J is TRBJ1-1; possibly TRBD1 for D (6 bases). The CDR3 totals 14 residues. V shed 1 base and J shed 9 bases, with 15 bases lying between them. Germline assignment: CDR1 MDHEN and CDR2 SYDVKM. DNA of the CDR3: TGTGCCAGCAGTTTATTCGAAGGGGGGCCTAAAGCTTTCTTT. Its protein product is CASSLFEGGPKAFF.

J is TRBJ2-4 and V is TRBV3-1 (or the pseudogene TRBV3-2); 9 nucleotides line up with TRBD1. CDR3 size: 15 residues. Germline V CDR1 and CDR2: LGHDT, YNNKEL (reference sequence). The junction had 7 bases not matched to a gene; V was cut back by 3 bases and J by 7 bases. CDR3 DNA sequence: TGTGCCAGCAGCCATCGGGACAGGGTGCACAACATTCAGTACTTC. This sequence encodes CASSHRDRVHNIQYF.

The chain links TRBV14 to TRBJ2-5, with D possibly matching TRBD2 (6 bases). This CDR3 spans 17 amino acids. The germline V gene encodes CDR1 SGHDN and CDR2 FVKESK. V shed 0 bases and J shed 5 bases, with 19 bases lying between them. The DNA for the CDR3 is TGTGCCAGCAGCCAAGAGTTCCGGGGGAGAGGGGTGGAGACCCAGTACTTC. This translates into CASSQEFRGRGVETQYF.

The V call is TRBV7-3, the J call TRBJ1-1; unclear D gene. The CDR3 contains 14 residues. Germline lookup yields CDR1 SGHTA and CDR2 FQGTGA. With 2 bases removed from V and 3 bases from J, the gap between germline ends came to 10 bases. This CDR3 is CASSLRSRDTEAFF. The DNA of the CDR3 is TGTGCCAGCAGCTTACGAAGCAGAGACACTGAAGCTTTCTTT.

The gene calls are TRBV5-6 and TRBJ2-3, with TRBD2 identical over 11 bases. This CDR3 contains 15 residues. V lost 4 bases to trimming and J lost 6 bases; unmatched junction nucleotides: 7. Germline V lookup: CDR1 SGHDT, CDR2 YYEEEE. CDR3 amino acids: CASSPLAGGGDTQYF. CDR3 nucleotide sequence: TGTGCCAGCAGCCCCCTAGCGGGGGGTGGGGATACGCAGTATTTT.

The count of this clone is one. The chain couples TRBV27 to TRBJ2-2; 9 positions agree with TRBD1. V lost 5 bases, J lost 0 bases, and 10 bases stayed unmatched. Germline lookup yields CDR1 MNHEY and CDR2 SMNVEV (reference sequence). The CDR3 runs 18 residues. The CDR3 region has the DNA TGTGCCAGCAGTCCCCACAGGGGGCGGTTCGCGAACACCGGGGAGCTGTTTTTT. Encoded protein: CASSPHRGRFANTGELFF.

CDR3 loop: CASSRGTSGGAETQYF. The CDR3 nucleotides are TGTGCCAGCAGCAGAGGGACTAGCGGGGGGGCGGAGACCCAGTACTTC. The rearrangement links TRBV7-2 to TRBJ2-5; 16 bases are shared with TRBD2. Germline V gene sequence: CDR1 SGHTA, CDR2 FQGNSA. The CDR3 runs 16 residues. Trimming removed 5 bases from V and 5 bases from J; junction bases left unmatched: 5.

CDR3 in amino acids: CASSVADGRETQYF. The CDR3 bases are TGTGCCAGCAGCGTAGCTGATGGTCGAGAGACCCAGTACTTC. The rearrangement links TRBV9 to TRBJ2-5; D uncertain. This CDR3 is built from 14 residues. Trimming left V 0 bases short and J 4 bases short, with 10 bases between. The germline CDR1 and CDR2 sequences are SGDLS and YYNGEE. Variable domain in full (rest from reference TRBV9 and TRBJ2-5): DSGVTQTPKHLITATGQRVTLRCSPRSGDLSVYWYQQSLDQGLQFLIQYYNGEERAKGNILERFSAQQFPDLHSELNLSSLELGDSALYFCASSVADGRETQYFGPGTRLLVL.

The CDR3 spells CASSSGTASSYEQYF. The CDR3 nucleotides read TGTGCCAGCAGTTCCGGGACGGCCAGCTCCTACGAGCAGTACTTC. The chain uses TRBV11-2 and TRBJ2-7; tentatively, D is TRBD1 or TRBD2 (5 bases each). Between the trimmed V and J ends, which lost 6 bases and 0 bases, there was a span of 15 bases. Germline CDR1 SGHAT, CDR2 FQNNGV. The CDR3 runs 15 residues.

The rearrangement joins TRBV12-3 or TRBV12-4 to TRBJ1-4; D is ambiguous. V was clipped by 6 bases and J by 7 bases, with 12 bases between them. This CDR3 region has 13 residues. CDR3 sequence: CASRVLASEKLFF. The CDR3 nucleotides are TGTGCCAGCAGAGTACTAGCAAGTGAAAAACTGTTTTTT.

J is TRBJ1-2 and V is TRBV4-1; D might be TRBD1 (6 bases). Trimming shortened V by 1 base and J by 8 bases, and 17 bases separated the two germline ends. This CDR3 comprises 15 residues. Germline V gene lookup returns CDR1 MGHRA and CDR2 YSYEKL. CDR3 bases: TGCGCCAGCAGCCAAGCCCTATTGGGGGCAAGGGGCTACACCTTC. Amino acids: CASSQALLGARGYTF.

The chain links TRBV5-6 to TRBJ2-5; the D gene is possibly TRBD2 (7 bases). With 6 bases removed from V and 0 bases from J, the gap between germline ends came to 21 bases. This CDR3 is 17 amino acids long. Germline CDR1 SGHDT, CDR2 YYEEEE. The CDR3 DNA sequence: TGTGCCAGCAACCTCCGGGGGGCAGAACCCCACCAAGAGACCCAGTACTTC. Its protein product is CASNLRGAEPHQETQYF.

The gene calls are TRBV10-3 and TRBJ2-7; 13 bases map to TRBD2. Germline V gene data show CDR1 as ENHRY and CDR2 as SYGVKD. The CDR3 loop spans 15 amino acids. Trimming removed 2 bases from V and 2 bases from J; junction bases left unmatched: 0. The CDR3 sequence: CAISEGLAGAYEQYF. The CDR3 region has the DNA TGTGCCATCAGTGAGGGACTAGCGGGGGCCTACGAGCAGTACTTC.

The chain recombines TRBV30 with TRBJ2-3, with D unresolved. Germline CDR1 is GTSNPN and CDR2 is SVGIG (reference sequence). The CDR3 is 13 amino acids. Trimming shortened V by 2 bases and J by 3 bases, and 9 bases separated the two germline ends. DNA of the CDR3: TGTGCCTGGAGTACCGATACGACAGATACGCAGTATTTT. Its protein product is CAWSTDTTDTQYF.

This chain connects TRBV4-1 to TRBJ1-3; 9 nucleotides line up with TRBD1. CDR3 length equals 18 residues. Per the germline V gene, CDR1 is MGHRA and CDR2 is YSYEKL. Losses at the gene ends were 2 bases for V and 2 bases for J; bases not matched to a gene: 10. CDR3 sequence reads: CASSQPYARDRAGNTIYF. The CDR3 region has the DNA TGCGCCAGCAGCCAACCTTATGCAAGGGACAGGGCTGGAAACACCATATATTTT.

The chain joins TRBV28 to TRBJ2-2; D unclear. The CDR3 contains 13 residues. V gave up 3 bases and J gave up 5 bases, with 7 bases separating them. From germline, CDR1 is MDHEN and CDR2 SYDVKM. CDR3 coding DNA: TGTGCCAGCAGTTTCGACGGGACCGGGGAGCTGTTTTTT. Its protein product is CASSFDGTGELFF.

This clone came up once. The CDR3 loop is CASSVVPGWGADTQYF. CDR3 DNA: TGTGCCAGCAGCGTAGTACCGGGGTGGGGCGCAGATACGCAGTATTTT. The chain employs TRBV9 and TRBJ2-3; D may correspond to TRBD1 or TRBD2 (5 bases each). CDR3 length equals 16 residues. Germline CDR1 reads SGDLS; CDR2 reads YYNGEE. The germline V and J ends were trimmed by 0 bases and 4 bases, with 15 bases remaining between them.

This clone was detected once. The chain carries TRBV5-1 and TRBJ2-1, with D tentatively TRBD1 (5 bases). Germline lookup yields CDR1 SGHRS and CDR2 YFSETQ. The CDR3 contains 19 residues. V was clipped by 4 bases and J by 0 bases, with 23 bases between them. DNA for the CDR3: TGCGCCAGCAGCCAAACTAATAGACAGACCTGGAGCTCCTACAATGAGCAGTTCTTC. Translated: CASSQTNRQTWSSYNEQFF.

The rearrangement uses TRBV28 and TRBJ1-4; 9 nucleotides align to TRBD1. CDR1 is MDHEN and CDR2 is SYDVKM in the germline V gene. This CDR3 comprises 19 residues. V was clipped by 5 bases and J by 0 bases; unmatched bases: 13. The CDR3 loop reads CASSPSGQGLGATNEKLFF. The CDR3 DNA sequence: TGTGCCAGCAGTCCATCGGGACAGGGATTGGGAGCAACTAATGAAAAACTGTTTTTT.

This sequence joins TRBV3-1 (or the pseudogene TRBV3-2) and TRBJ1-2; D unclear. Germline CDR1 is LGHDT and CDR2 is YNNKEL (reference sequence). Trimming took off 6 bases at V and 1 base at J, with 15 bases between the two ends. The CDR3 is 15 amino acids. The CDR3 spells CASSLRGLLNYGYTF. For the CDR3, the DNA is TGTGCCAGCAGTTTAAGAGGCTTACTTAACTATGGCTACACCTTC.

V gene TRBV11-2 combines with J gene TRBJ1-1; D is ambiguous. Germline V lookup: CDR1 SGHAT, CDR2 FQNNGV. Trimming took off 0 bases at V and 4 bases at J, with 6 bases between the two ends. The CDR3 is 13 amino acids. CDR3 residues: CASSLDTLTEAFF. CDR3 nucleotide sequence: TGTGCCAGCAGCTTAGATACCCTCACTGAAGCTTTCTTT.

The J gene is TRBJ1-6, the V gene TRBV14; D gene unclear. This CDR3 is built from 14 residues. V lost 1 base to trimming and J lost 4 bases, with 5 bases between them. Germline loops: CDR1 SGHDN, CDR2 FVKESK. This CDR3 reads CASSQVGYNSPLHF. The CDR3 coding sequence is TGTGCCAGCAGCCAAGTAGGGTATAATTCACCCCTCCACTTT.

V usage is TRBV9 and J usage is TRBJ2-5, with TRBD1 identical over 9 bases. V lost 4 bases to trimming and J lost 5 bases; unmatched junction nucleotides: 9. The CDR3 loop spans 15 amino acids. In germline, CDR1 is SGDLS, CDR2 YYNGEE. As DNA, the CDR3 is TGTGCCAGCAGCTCTATGACAGGGGGGGAGGAGACCCAGTACTTC. Protein sequence: CASSSMTGGEETQYF.